Reported below is one T cell receptor beta chain. The antigen is not known. These data belong to a study of T cell responses to AZD1222 COVID-19 vaccine. Second doses at about 4 or about 12 weeks were pooled. Repertoires were generated with immunoSEQ multiplex PCR, while TCRdb's copy carries only in-frame clones and drops some. The sample lists more than 90,000 clones, more than 70% occurring once. Study results and limitations: The donor cohort was predominantly white British with a female majority, and clonal diversity may have been underestimated. Repertoire sampling was restricted to post-peak T cell response timepoints. Two AZD1222 doses significantly raised spike-specific TCR breadth and depth over controls.

Germline V CDR1 and CDR2: MDHEN, SYDVKM. The CDR3 runs to 14 residues. The germline V and J ends were trimmed by 4 bases and 7 bases, with 16 bases remaining between them. The chain carries TRBV28 and TRBJ1-1, with D perhaps matching TRBD1 (5 bases). The sequence was collected from an adult who received the AZD1222 COVID-19 vaccine. The input for sequencing was peripheral blood, taken 28 days after the second AZD1222 dose. This CDR3 reads CASSSTDSPYEAFF. CDR3 bases: TGTGCCAGCAGTTCGACCGACAGTCCCTATGAAGCTTTCTTT.